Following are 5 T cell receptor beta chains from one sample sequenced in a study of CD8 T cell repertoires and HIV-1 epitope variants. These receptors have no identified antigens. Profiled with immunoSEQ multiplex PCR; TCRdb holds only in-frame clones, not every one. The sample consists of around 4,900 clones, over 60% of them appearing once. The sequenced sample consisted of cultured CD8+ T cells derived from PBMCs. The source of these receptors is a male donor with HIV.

Written as DNA, the CDR3 is TGCGCCAGCAGCGTGGGGACGGGGGGCTACACCTTC. Encoded protein: CASSVGTGGYTF. The chain is built from TRBV5-1 and TRBJ1-2; the D gene is possibly TRBD1 (5 bases). Trimming pared 4 bases from V and 8 bases from J, leaving 12 bases between. CDR3 length equals 12 residues. Germline assignment: CDR1 SGHRS and CDR2 YFSETQ. The variable domain in full, with the rest retrieved from reference TRBV5-1 and TRBJ1-2, is KAGVTQTPRYLIKTRGQQVTLSCSPISGHRSVSWYQQTPGQGLQFLFEYFSETQRNKGNFPGRFSGRQFSNSRSEMNVSTLELGDSALYLCASSVGTGGYTFGSGTRLTVV.

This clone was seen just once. The CDR3 sequence is CASSVIQGADTQYF. The CDR3 coding sequence is TGTGCCAGCAGCGTCATACAGGGGGCAGATACGCAGTATTTT. The gene calls are TRBV5-6 and TRBJ2-3; 8 nucleotides match TRBD1. The CDR3 covers 14 residues. Germline-derived CDR1 and CDR2 are SGHDT and YYEEEE. V trimming: 4 bases; J trimming: 4 bases; junction bases outside the gene matches: 5. Based on the CDR3 plus reference TRBV5-6 and TRBJ2-3, the full variable domain is DAGVTQSPTHLIKTRGQQVTLRCSPKSGHDTVSWYQQALGQGPQFIFQYYEEEERQRGNFPDRFSGHQFPNYSSELNVNALLLGDSALYLCASSVIQGADTQYFGPGTRLTVL.

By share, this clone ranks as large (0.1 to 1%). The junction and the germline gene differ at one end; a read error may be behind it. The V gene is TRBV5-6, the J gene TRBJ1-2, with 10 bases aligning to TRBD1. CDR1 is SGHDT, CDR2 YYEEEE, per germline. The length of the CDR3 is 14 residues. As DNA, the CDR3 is TGTGCCAGCAGCGATCCCGGGACAGGGGTCCTCGGTGCCTTC. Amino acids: CASSDPGTGVLGAF.

The CDR3 loop reads CASSLAEMGSPLHF. CDR3 bases: TGTGCCAGCAGCTTGGCCGAAATGGGTTCACCCCTCCACTTT. The rearrangement joins TRBV5-8 to TRBJ1-6; D is uncertain. Germline V lookup: CDR1 SGHTS, CDR2 YDEGEE. V was pared by 0 bases and J by 9 bases, with 10 bases between. This CDR3 region has 14 residues.

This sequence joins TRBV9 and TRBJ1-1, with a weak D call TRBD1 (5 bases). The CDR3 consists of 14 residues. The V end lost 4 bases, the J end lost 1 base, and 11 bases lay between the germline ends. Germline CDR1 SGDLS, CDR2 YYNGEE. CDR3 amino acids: CASSRPGQNTEAFF. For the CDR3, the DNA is TGTGCCAGCAGCCGTCCAGGACAGAACACTGAAGCTTTCTTT.